One T cell receptor beta chain is described in this entry. This specimen comes from a study of T cell changes during pregnancy in multiple sclerosis. Some clones are missing from TCRdb's copy, which holds only in-frame ones; the method was immunoSEQ multiplex PCR. The sample has about 75,000 clones, 94% seen once; the top ten hold 0.12% to 0.15%. CDR1 and CDR2 (germline): MDHEN, SYDVKM. Trimming shortened V by 4 bases and J by 4 bases, and 7 bases separated the two germline ends. The CDR3 is 12 amino acids. The chain has TRBV28 and TRBJ2-5; TRBD2 might be the D (6 bases). The source material was CD4+ T cells from peripheral blood mononuclear cells, sampled after pregnancy. The origin of this receptor is a female donor with multiple sclerosis, enrolled in a pregnancy study. CDR3 nucleotides: TGTGCCAGCAGTTCTAGCGTAGAGACCCAGTACTTC. This codes for CASSSSVETQYF.